This TCR beta chain was retrieved from a study of response to subunit inactivated influenza vaccine. This clonotype was found a few times. Using its own MiXCR run on the RT-PCR reads, TCRdb lists one record per CDR3 protein. The sample yields about 540,000 distinct CDR3 sequences, 20% to 25% seen once. The CDR3 has 13 amino acids. V lost 6 bases and J 6 bases, leaving 12 bases between the germline ends. CDR1 and CDR2 (germline): DFQATT, SNEGSKA (reference sequence). These data were likewise used in another study, on T cells expressing NK-cell markers. That paper notes: UMIs were included in TCR beta cDNA generated by 5'RACE template switching.

The V gene is TRBV20-1, the J gene TRBJ1-6; maybe TRBD1 (6 bases). This TCR was recovered from a man between 45 and 60 years old who received an inactivated influenza vaccine. This sample comprised CD4+ T cells sorted from PBMCs, obtained 12 days after vaccination. The DNA for the CDR3 is TGCAGTGCCAACAGGGATGGTAATTCACCCCTCCACTTT. Its protein product is CSANRDGNSPLHF.